This entry lists 12 T cell receptor beta chains sequenced from one sample in a study of T cells after yellow fever vaccination. TCRdb reanalysed the 5' RACE reads using MiXCR and keeps one entry per CDR3 protein. Of some 30,000 distinct CDR3 sequences listed, approximately 4.7% are singletons. The sample in question was CD8+ T cells sorted from PBMCs, obtained 5 days after the yellow fever booster vaccination. These receptor sequences come from a man in his thirties or forties who received the YFV17D yellow fever vaccine.

This clonotype was recorded at least ten times. The chain recombines TRBV4-1 with TRBJ2-1, with a possible D match to TRBD1 (6 bases). Trimming removed 3 bases from V and 0 bases from J, with 15 bases in between. The germline gives CDR1 MGHRA, CDR2 YSYEKL. The CDR3 is 17 amino acids. CDR3 protein: CASSHLKGQSSYNEQFF. DNA for the CDR3: TGCGCCAGCAGCCACTTAAAGGGACAAAGCTCCTACAATGAGCAGTTCTTC.

This clonotype was seen many times. The chain links TRBV11-1 to TRBJ2-1; a weak D match, TRBD2 (7 bases). Trimming pared 2 bases from V and 4 bases from J, leaving 21 bases between. The CDR3 loop spans 18 amino acids. Germline V gives CDR1 SGHAT, CDR2 FQDESV (reference sequence). The CDR3 protein is CASSLPGGGSGGYNEQFF. CDR3 nucleotides: TGTGCCAGCAGCTTACCCGGGGGCGGGAGTGGGGGTTACAATGAGCAGTTCTTC. The full variable domain, completed using reference TRBV11-1 and TRBJ2-1, is EAEVAQSPRYKITEKSQAVAFWCDPISGHATLYWYRQILGQGPELLVQFQDESVVDDSQLPKDRFSAERLKGVDSTLKIQPAELGDSAMYLCASSLPGGGSGGYNEQFFGPGTRLTVL.

This clonotype was observed many times. This chain joins TRBV28 and TRBJ2-7, with TRBD1 identical over 9 bases. There are 15 residues in the CDR3. The V gene end was trimmed by 4 bases and the J gene end by 0 bases; junction bases not matched to a gene: 4. Germline V gene sequence: CDR1 MDHEN, CDR2 SYDVKM. CDR3 sequence reads: CASSSRTGVSYEQYF. The CDR3 nucleotides read TGTGCCAGCAGTTCTAGGACAGGGGTCTCCTACGAGCAGTACTTC. The full variable domain, its missing parts supplied by reference TRBV28 and TRBJ2-7, is DVKVTQSSRYLVKRTGEKVFLECVQDMDHENMFWYRQDPGLGLRLIYFSYDVKMKEKGDIPEGYSVSREKKERFSLILESASTNQTSMYLCASSSRTGVSYEQYFGPGTRLTVT.

This clonotype has a count of ten or more. The chain has TRBV29-1 and TRBJ2-7, with 8 bases identical to TRBD1. Per germline, CDR1 SQVTM and CDR2 ANQGSEA. J was trimmed by 1 base and V by 3 bases; bases with no gene match: 14. The CDR3 consists of 17 residues. For the CDR3, the DNA is TGCAGCGTTGATGAGGCAGGGGGCGCGAGAGGTTCCTACGAGCAGTACTTC. Its protein is CSVDEAGGARGSYEQYF.

This clonotype was detected many times. The CDR3 here is CASRPGQNYNEQFF. In DNA, the CDR3 is TGTGCCAGCAGACCGGGACAGAACTACAATGAGCAGTTCTTC. The J gene is TRBJ2-1, the V gene TRBV7-9, with TRBD1 matching 7 bases. Germline-derived CDR1 and CDR2 are SEHNR and FQNEAQ (reference sequence). The CDR3 extends over 14 amino acids. The trim removed 6 bases at V and 3 bases at J, leaving 5 bases unmatched.

This clonotype was recorded at least ten times. The chain recombines TRBV7-3 with TRBJ2-3; 7 bases map to TRBD1. Losses at the gene ends were 5 bases for V and 4 bases for J; bases not matched to a gene: 6. The CDR3 spans 14 residues. Looked up from germline, CDR1 is SGHTA and CDR2 is FQGTGA. This chain's CDR3 is CASSPQTGSDTQYF. CDR3 bases: TGTGCCAGCAGCCCTCAGACAGGGTCAGATACGCAGTATTTT.

This clonotype came up a few times. The chain employs TRBV5-6 and TRBJ2-6; 8 bases are a match to TRBD1. Unmatched junction bases numbered 10, after V lost 3 bases and J lost 2 bases. Looked up from germline, CDR1 is SGHDT and CDR2 is YYEEEE. CDR3 length: 18 residues. The CDR3 sequence: CASSYDRGGSAGANVLTF. The CDR3 DNA sequence: TGTGCCAGCAGCTATGACAGGGGTGGATCTGCTGGGGCCAACGTCCTGACTTTC.

This clonotype was observed many times. The genes are TRBV6-2 or TRBV6-3 and TRBJ2-7; perhaps TRBD2 as D (5 bases). V was shortened by 10 bases and J by 1 base, with 5 bases between the two germline ends. This CDR3 region has 10 residues. Germline CDR1 MNHEY, CDR2 SVGEGT. This CDR3 is CATGSYEQYF. The CDR3 DNA is TGTGCCACGGGATCCTACGAGCAGTACTTC.

The table lists this clonotype with many counts. The V call is TRBV7-9, the J call TRBJ2-7; possibly TRBD1 for D (5 bases). Trimming shortened V by 4 bases and J by 5 bases, and 12 bases separated the two germline ends. Germline values: CDR1 SEHNR, CDR2 FQNEAQ (reference sequence). The CDR3 contains 13 residues. The CDR3 reads CASSSRQGHEQYF. The CDR3 DNA reads as TGTGCCAGCAGCTCCAGGCAGGGCCACGAGCAGTACTTC. Looking up the rest from reference TRBV7-9 and TRBJ2-7 gives the full variable domain: DTGVSQNPRHKITKRGQNVTFRCDPISEHNRLYWYRQTLGQGPEFLTYFQNEAQLEKSRLLSDRFSAERPKGSFSTLEIQRTEQGDSAMYLCASSSRQGHEQYFGPGTRLTVT.

This chain connects TRBV7-8 to TRBJ2-1; D remains unclear. Trimming removed 7 bases at V and 13 bases at J, with 17 bases between. CDR1 is SGHVS and CDR2 is FQNEAQ in the germline V gene. The CDR3 extends over 12 amino acids. Here the CDR3 DNA reads TGTGCCAGCAACCCGGTCGGCCGAAGTCAGTTCTTC. Translated, it gives CASNPVGRSQFF.

This clonotype was counted many times. The rearrangement joins TRBV4-2 to TRBJ2-2; D might be TRBD1 (6 bases). The CDR3 runs 16 residues. The germline gives CDR1 LGHNA, CDR2 YNFKEQ. Trimming shortened V by 2 bases and J by 5 bases, and 15 bases separated the two germline ends. As DNA, the CDR3 is TGTGCCAGCAGCCAACCTTACAGGGTTGAAACCGGGGAGCTGTTTTTT. It encodes CASSQPYRVETGELFF.

This clonotype was detected ten times or more. This chain connects TRBV7-6 to TRBJ2-5; 11 nucleotides line up with TRBD2. V lost 7 bases and J lost 3; bases outside the gene matches: 7. The CDR3 spans 15 residues. Germline V gene lookup returns CDR1 SGHVS and CDR2 FNYEAQ. The CDR3 sequence: CASTPRLAGKETQYF. The CDR3 DNA reads as TGTGCCAGCACCCCAAGACTAGCGGGAAAAGAGACCCAGTACTTC.